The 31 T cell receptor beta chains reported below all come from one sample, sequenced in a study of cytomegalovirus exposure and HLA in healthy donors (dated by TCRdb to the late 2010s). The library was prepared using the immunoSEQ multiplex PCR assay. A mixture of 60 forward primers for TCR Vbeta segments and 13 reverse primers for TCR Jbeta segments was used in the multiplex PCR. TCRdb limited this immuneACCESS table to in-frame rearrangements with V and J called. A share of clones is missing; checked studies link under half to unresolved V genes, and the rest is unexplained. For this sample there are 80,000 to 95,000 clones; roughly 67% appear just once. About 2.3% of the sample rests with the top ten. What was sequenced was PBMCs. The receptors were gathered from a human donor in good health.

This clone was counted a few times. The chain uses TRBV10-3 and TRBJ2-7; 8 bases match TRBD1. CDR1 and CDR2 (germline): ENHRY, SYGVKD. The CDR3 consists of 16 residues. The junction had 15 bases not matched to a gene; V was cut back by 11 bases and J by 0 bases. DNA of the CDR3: TGTGCCTCCCGGACAGGGCCTGACTTCCGCTCCTACGAGCAGTACTTC. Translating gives CASRTGPDFRSYEQYF.

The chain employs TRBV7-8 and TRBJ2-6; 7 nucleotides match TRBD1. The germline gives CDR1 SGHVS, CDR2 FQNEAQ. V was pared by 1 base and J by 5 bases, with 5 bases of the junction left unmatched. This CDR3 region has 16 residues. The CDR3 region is CASSLGQGRRANVLTF. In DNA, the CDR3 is TGTGCCAGCAGCTTAGGACAGGGTAGGAGGGCCAACGTCCTGACTTTC.

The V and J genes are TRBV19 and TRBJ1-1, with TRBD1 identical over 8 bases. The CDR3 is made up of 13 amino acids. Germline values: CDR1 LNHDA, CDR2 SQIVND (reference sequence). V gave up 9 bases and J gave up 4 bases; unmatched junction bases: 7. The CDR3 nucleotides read TGTGCCAGCACGGACAGGGCCTTCACTGAAGCTTTCTTT. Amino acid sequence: CASTDRAFTEAFF.

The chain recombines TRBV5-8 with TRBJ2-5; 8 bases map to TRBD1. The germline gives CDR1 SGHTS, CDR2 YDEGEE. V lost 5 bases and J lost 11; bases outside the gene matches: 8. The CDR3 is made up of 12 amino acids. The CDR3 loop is CASSLGQGGQYF. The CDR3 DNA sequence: TGTGCCAGCAGTTTAGGACAGGGCGGGCAGTACTTC.

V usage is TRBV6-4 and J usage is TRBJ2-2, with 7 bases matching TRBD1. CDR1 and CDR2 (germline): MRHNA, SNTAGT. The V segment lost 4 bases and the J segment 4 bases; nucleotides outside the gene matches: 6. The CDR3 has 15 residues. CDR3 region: CASSVETGTTGELFF. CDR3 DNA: TGTGCCAGCAGTGTGGAGACAGGGACCACCGGGGAGCTGTTTTTT.

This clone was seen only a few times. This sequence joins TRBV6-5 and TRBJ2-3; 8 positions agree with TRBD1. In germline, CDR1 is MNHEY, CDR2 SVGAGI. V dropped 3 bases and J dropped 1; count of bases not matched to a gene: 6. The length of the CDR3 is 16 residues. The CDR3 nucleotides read TGTGCCAGCAGTTATTCGACAGGGGTAGGCACAGATACGCAGTATTTT. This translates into CASSYSTGVGTDTQYF.

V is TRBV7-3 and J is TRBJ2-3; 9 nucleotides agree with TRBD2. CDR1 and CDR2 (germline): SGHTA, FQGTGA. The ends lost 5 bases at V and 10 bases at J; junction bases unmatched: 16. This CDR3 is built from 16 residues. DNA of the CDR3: TGTGCCAGCAGCCCCCCGATGACTAGCGGCGGGGCGGCGCAGTATTTT. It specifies CASSPPMTSGGAAQYF. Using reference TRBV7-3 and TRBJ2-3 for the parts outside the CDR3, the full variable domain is GAGVSQTPSNKVTEKGKYVELRCDPISGHTALYWYRQSLGQGPEFLIYFQGTGAADDSGLPNDRFFAVRPEGSVSTLKIQRTERGDSAVYLCASSPPMTSGGAAQYFGPGTRLTVL.

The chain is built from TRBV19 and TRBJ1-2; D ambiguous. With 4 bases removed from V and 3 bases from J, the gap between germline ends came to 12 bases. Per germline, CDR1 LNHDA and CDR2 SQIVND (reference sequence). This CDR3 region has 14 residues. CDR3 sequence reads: CASSSFAGYYGYTF. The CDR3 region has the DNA TGTGCCAGTAGTAGCTTTGCAGGCTACTATGGCTACACCTTC.

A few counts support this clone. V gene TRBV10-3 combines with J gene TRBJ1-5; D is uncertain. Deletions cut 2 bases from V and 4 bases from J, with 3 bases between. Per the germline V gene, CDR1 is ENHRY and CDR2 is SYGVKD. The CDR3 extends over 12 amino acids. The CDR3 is CAISEPNQPQHF. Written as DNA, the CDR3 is TGTGCCATCAGTGAGCCAAATCAGCCCCAGCATTTT.

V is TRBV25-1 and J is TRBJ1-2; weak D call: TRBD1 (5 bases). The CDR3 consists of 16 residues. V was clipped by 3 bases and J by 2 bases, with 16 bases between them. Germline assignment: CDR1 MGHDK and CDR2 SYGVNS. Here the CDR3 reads CASSDFRDSLNYGYTF. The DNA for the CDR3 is TGTGCCAGCAGTGATTTTCGGGACTCCCTAAACTATGGCTACACCTTC.

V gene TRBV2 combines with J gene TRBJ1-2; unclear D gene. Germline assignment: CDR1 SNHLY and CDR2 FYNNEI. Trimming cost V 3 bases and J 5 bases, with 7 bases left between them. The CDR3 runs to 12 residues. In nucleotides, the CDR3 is TGTGCCAGCAGTGACTTGGCTTATGGCTACACCTTC. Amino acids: CASSDLAYGYTF.

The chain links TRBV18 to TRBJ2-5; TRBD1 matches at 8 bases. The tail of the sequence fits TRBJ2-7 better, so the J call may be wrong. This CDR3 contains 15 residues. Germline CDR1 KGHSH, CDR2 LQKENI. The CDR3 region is CASSPYRDRLYEQYF. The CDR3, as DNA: TGTGCCAGCTCACCATACCGGGACAGGCTCTACGAGCAGTACTTC.

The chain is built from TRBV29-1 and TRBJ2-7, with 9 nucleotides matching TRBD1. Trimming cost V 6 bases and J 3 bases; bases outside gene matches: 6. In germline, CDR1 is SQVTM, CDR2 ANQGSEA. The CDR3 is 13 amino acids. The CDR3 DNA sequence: TGCAGCGTGGTCCGGGACAGGGACTACGAGCAGTACTTC. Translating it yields CSVVRDRDYEQYF.

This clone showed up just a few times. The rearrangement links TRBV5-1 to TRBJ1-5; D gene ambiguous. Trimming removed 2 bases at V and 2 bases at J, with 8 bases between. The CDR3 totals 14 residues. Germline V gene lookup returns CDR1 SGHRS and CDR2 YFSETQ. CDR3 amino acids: CASSLDGGNQPQHF. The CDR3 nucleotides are TGCGCCAGCAGCTTAGACGGGGGCAATCAGCCCCAGCATTTT.

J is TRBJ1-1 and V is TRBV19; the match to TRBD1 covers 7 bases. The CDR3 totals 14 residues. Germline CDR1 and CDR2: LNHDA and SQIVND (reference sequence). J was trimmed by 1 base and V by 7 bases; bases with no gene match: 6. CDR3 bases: TGTGCCAGTAACAACAGGGGCGGGAACACTGAAGCTTTCTTT. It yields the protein CASNNRGGNTEAFF.

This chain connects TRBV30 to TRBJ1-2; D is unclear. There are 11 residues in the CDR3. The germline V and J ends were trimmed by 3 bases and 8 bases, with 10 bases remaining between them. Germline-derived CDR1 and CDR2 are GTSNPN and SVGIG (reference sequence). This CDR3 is CAWRGTRGYTF. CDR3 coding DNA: TGTGCCTGGAGGGGTACGCGGGGCTACACCTTC. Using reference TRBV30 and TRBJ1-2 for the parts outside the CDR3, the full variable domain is SQTIHQWPATLVQPVGSPLSLECTVEGTSNPNLYWYRQAAGRGLQLLFYSVGIGQISSEVPQNLSASRPQDRQFILSSKKLLLSDSGFYLCAWRGTRGYTFGSGTRLTVV.

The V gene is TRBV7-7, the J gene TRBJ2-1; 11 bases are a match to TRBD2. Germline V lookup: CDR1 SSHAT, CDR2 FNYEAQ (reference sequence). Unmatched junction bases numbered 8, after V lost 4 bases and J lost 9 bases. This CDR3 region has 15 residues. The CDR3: CASSSTTSGESEQFF. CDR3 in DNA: TGTGCCAGCAGCTCCACGACTAGCGGGGAGAGTGAGCAGTTCTTC.

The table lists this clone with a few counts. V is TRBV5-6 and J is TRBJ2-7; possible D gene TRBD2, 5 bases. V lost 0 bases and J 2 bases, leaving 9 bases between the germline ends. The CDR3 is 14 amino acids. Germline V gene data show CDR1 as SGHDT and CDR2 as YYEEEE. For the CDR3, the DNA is TGTGCCAGCAGCTTGGGGGCGGGTACCTACGAGCAGTACTTC. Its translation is CASSLGAGTYEQYF.

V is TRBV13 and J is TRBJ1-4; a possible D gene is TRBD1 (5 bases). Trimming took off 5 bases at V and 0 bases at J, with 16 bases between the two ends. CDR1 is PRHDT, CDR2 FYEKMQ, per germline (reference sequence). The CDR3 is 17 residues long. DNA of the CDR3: TGTGCCAGCAGCCTCCTAGAGACGACAGCAACTAATGAAAAACTGTTTTTT. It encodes CASSLLETTATNEKLFF.

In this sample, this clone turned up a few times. CDR3 nucleotides: TGCTCTCCGCTGCGGGACAGGTGTCCTGAAGCTTTCTTT. It specifies CSPLRDRCPEAFF. The rearrangement joins TRBV10-1 to TRBJ1-1; TRBD1 matches at 8 bases. CDR1 and CDR2 (germline): WNHNN, SYGVQD (reference sequence). This CDR3 region has 13 residues.

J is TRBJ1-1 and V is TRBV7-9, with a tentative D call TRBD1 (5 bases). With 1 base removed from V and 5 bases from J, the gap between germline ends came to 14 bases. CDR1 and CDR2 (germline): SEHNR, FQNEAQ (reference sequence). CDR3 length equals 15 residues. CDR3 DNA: TGTGCCAGCAGCTTAGAGGTACAGGTGGGGACTGAAGCTTTCTTT. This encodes CASSLEVQVGTEAFF.

The CDR3 coding sequence is TGTGCCTGGAGCCCGCGAAATACGCAGTATTTT. It translates to CAWSPRNTQYF. The V and J genes are TRBV30 and TRBJ2-3; D remains ambiguous. This CDR3 comprises 11 residues. V shed 3 bases and J shed 7 bases, with 8 bases lying between them. The germline V gene encodes CDR1 GTSNPN and CDR2 SVGIG (reference sequence).

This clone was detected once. DNA for the CDR3: TGTGCCAGCAGCCTCGGGGTTGTAGATACGCAGTATTTT. Its translation: CASSLGVVDTQYF. This chain joins TRBV9 and TRBJ2-3; possible D gene TRBD2, 5 bases. This CDR3 region has 13 residues. Trimming pared 4 bases from V and 5 bases from J, leaving 11 bases between. Germline loops: CDR1 SGDLS, CDR2 YYNGEE. Filled out from reference TRBV9 and TRBJ2-3, the complete variable domain reads DSGVTQTPKHLITATGQRVTLRCSPRSGDLSVYWYQQSLDQGLQFLIQYYNGEERAKGNILERFSAQQFPDLHSELNLSSLELGDSALYFCASSLGVVDTQYFGPGTRLTVL.

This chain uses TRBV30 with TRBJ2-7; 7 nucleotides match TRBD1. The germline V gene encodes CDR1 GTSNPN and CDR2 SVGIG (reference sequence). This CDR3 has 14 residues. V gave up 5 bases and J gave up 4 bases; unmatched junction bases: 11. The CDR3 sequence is CAWDPQGIDYEQYF. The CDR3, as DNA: TGTGCCTGGGACCCACAGGGGATTGATTACGAGCAGTACTTC. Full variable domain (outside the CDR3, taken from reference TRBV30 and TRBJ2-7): SQTIHQWPATLVQPVGSPLSLECTVEGTSNPNLYWYRQAAGRGLQLLFYSVGIGQISSEVPQNLSASRPQDRQFILSSKKLLLSDSGFYLCAWDPQGIDYEQYFGPGTRLTVT.

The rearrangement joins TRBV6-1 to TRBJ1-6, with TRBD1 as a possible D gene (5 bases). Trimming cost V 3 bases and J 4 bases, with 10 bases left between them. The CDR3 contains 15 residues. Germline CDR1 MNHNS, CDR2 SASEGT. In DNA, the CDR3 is TGTGCCAGCAGTGACGGACAACTTTATAATTCACCCCTCCACTTT. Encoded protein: CASSDGQLYNSPLHF.

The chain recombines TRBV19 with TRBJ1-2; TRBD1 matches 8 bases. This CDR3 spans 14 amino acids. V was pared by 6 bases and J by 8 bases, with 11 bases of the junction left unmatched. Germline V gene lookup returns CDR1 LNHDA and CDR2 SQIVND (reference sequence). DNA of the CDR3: TGTGCCAGTAGATCACTGGACAGGGCGGAGGGCTACACCTTC. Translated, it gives CASRSLDRAEGYTF. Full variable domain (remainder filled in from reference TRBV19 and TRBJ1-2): DGGITQSPKYLFRKEGQNVTLSCEQNLNHDAMYWYRQDPGQGLRLIYYSQIVNDFQKGDIAEGYSVSREKKESFPLTVTSAQKNPTAFYLCASRSLDRAEGYTFGSGTRLTVV.

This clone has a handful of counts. The CDR3 DNA follows: TGTGCCAGCAGCCAAGGAGGAGGGGCGCAGTCACCCCTCCACTTT. Protein product: CASSQGGGAQSPLHF. The gene calls are TRBV14 and TRBJ1-6; possible D gene TRBD1, 5 bases. The length of the CDR3 is 15 residues. The germline gives CDR1 SGHDN, CDR2 FVKESK. Between the trimmed V and J ends, which lost 1 base and 10 bases, there was a span of 14 bases.

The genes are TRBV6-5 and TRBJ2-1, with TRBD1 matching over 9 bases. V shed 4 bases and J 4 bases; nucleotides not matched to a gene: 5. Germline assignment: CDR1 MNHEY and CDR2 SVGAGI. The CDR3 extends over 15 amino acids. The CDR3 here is CASSSGTGWYNEQFF. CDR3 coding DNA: TGTGCCAGCAGTTCCGGGACAGGGTGGTACAATGAGCAGTTCTTC.

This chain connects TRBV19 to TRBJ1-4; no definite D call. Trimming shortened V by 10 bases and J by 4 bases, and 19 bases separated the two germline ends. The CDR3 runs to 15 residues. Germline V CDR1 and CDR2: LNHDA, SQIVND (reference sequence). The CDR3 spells CATRTTGAGNEKLFF. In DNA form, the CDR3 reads TGTGCCACCCGAACGACCGGAGCGGGTAATGAAAAACTGTTTTTT. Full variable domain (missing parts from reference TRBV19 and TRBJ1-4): DGGITQSPKYLFRKEGQNVTLSCEQNLNHDAMYWYRQDPGQGLRLIYYSQIVNDFQKGDIAEGYSVSREKKESFPLTVTSAQKNPTAFYLCATRTTGAGNEKLFFGSGTQLSVL.

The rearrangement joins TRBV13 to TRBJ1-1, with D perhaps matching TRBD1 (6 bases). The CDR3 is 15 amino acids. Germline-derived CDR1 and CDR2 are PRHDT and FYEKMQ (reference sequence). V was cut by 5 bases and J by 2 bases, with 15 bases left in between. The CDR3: CASSPLRDTNTEAFF. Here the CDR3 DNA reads TGTGCCAGCAGCCCTCTACGGGACACAAACACTGAAGCTTTCTTT.

Here the CDR3 DNA reads TGTGCCAGCTCCCCCATCCGGACAGGGGGCACCGGGGAGCTGTTTTTT. As protein: CASSPIRTGGTGELFF. This chain connects TRBV18 to TRBJ2-2, with 10 bases aligning to TRBD1. This CDR3 has 16 amino acids. Trimming removed 6 bases from V and 4 bases from J; junction bases left unmatched: 8. The V gene's germline CDR1 is KGHSH and CDR2 LQKENI.